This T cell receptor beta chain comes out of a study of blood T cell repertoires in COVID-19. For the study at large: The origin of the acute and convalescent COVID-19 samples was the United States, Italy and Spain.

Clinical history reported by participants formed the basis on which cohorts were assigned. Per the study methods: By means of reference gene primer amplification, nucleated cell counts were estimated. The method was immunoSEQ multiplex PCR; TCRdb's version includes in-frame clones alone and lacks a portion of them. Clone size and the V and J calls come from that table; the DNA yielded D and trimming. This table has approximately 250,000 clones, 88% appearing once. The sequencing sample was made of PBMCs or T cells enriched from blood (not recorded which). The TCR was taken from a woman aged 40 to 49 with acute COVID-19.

The CDR3: CASFEAGGSSTGELFF. In nucleotides, the CDR3 is TGTGCCAGTTTCGAGGCTGGCGGGAGTTCCACCGGGGAGCTGTTTTTT. V usage is TRBV19 and J usage is TRBJ2-2; 7 bases match TRBD2. The CDR3 has 16 residues. With V trimmed by 8 bases and J by 4 bases, 13 bases remained unmatched. Germline assignment: CDR1 LNHDA and CDR2 SQIVND (reference sequence).